This TCR beta chain was sequenced for a study of blood T cell repertoires in COVID-19. Overall study: The samples span acute and convalescent COVID-19 from the United States, Italy and Spain. The analysed material was cDNA or gDNA that came from T cells, B-cell-depleted T cells, or PBMCs.

TCRdb keeps only in-frame clones here, not all; method: immunoSEQ multiplex PCR. The sample holds around 40,000 clones, about 85% seen once. Sequenced: peripheral blood. The receptor was derived from a man aged 55 to 70 with COVID-19, enrolled during active disease.

The CDR3 sequence: CASTSGGMNTEAFF. In nucleotides, the CDR3 is TGTGCCAGCACCTCGGGGGGGATGAACACTGAAGCTTTCTTT. This rearrangement joins TRBV9 to TRBJ1-1, with D possibly TRBD1 on 5 matching bases. The V end lost 6 bases, the J end lost 0 bases, and 12 bases lay between the germline ends. The CDR3 covers 14 residues. CDR1 SGDLS and CDR2 YYNGEE come from the germline V gene.